This record concerns one T cell receptor (beta chain) sequence. Per the germline V gene, CDR1 is MDHEN and CDR2 is SYDVKM. The length of the CDR3 is 16 residues. Trimming took off 7 bases at V and 1 base at J, with 19 bases between the two ends. The table came from immunoSEQ multiplex PCR; TCRdb's copy has only in-frame clones and leaves some out. The sample records around 20,000 clones, 84% being singletons. The data derive from a study of OX40 agonist ivuxolimab in advanced cancers. This chain connects TRBV28 to TRBJ2-5; D may be TRBD2 (7 bases). Specimen: CD4+ or CD8+ T cells sorted from blood, collected in a trial of the OX40 agonist ivuxolimab. The TCR originated in an adult with an advanced solid tumor such as melanoma, head and neck, liver or kidney cancer. The CDR3 is CASNSKGGGLQETQYF. The CDR3 DNA reads as TGTGCCAGCAATAGTAAGGGGGGGGGCCTCCAAGAGACCCAGTACTTC. The variable domain in full, with the rest retrieved from reference TRBV28 and TRBJ2-5, is DVKVTQSSRYLVKRTGEKVFLECVQDMDHENMFWYRQDPGLGLRLIYFSYDVKMKEKGDIPEGYSVSREKKERFSLILESASTNQTSMYLCASNSKGGGLQETQYFGPGTRLLVL.